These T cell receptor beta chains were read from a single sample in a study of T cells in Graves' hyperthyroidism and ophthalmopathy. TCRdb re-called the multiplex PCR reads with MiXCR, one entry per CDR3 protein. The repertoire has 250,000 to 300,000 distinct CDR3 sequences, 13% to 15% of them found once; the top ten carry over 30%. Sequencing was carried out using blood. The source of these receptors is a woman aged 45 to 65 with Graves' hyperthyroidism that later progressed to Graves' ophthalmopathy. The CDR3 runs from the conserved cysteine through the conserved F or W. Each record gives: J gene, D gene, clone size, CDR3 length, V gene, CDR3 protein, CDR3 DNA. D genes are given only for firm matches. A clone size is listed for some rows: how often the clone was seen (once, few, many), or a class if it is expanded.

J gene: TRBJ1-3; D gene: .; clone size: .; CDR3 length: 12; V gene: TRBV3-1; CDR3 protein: CASSPNGNTIYF; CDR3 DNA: TGTGCCAGCAGCCCCAATGGAAACACCATATATTTT
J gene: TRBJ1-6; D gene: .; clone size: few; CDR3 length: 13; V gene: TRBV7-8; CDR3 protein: CASSNTVSSPLHF; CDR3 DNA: TGTGCCAGCAGCAACACCGTCAGCTCACCCCTCCACTTT
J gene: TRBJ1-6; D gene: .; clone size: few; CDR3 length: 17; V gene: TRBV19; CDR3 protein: CASSFIPGQRRNSPLHF; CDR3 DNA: TGTGCCAGTAGTTTTATCCCCGGACAGCGACGAAATTCACCCCTCCACTTT
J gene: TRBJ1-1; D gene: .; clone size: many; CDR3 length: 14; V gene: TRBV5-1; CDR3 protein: CASSLGGRTLEAFF; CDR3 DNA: TGCGCCAGCAGCCTGGGCGGCAGGACCCTTGAAGCTTTCTTT
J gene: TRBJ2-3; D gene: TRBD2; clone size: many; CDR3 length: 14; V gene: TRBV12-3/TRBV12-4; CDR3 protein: CASSLVAGEDTQYF; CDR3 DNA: TGTGCCAGCAGTTTAGTAGCGGGAGAGGATACGCAGTATTTT
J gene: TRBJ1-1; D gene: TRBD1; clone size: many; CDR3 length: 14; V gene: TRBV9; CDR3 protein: CASSGQGSRGEAFF; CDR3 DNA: TGTGCCAGCAGTGGACAGGGGTCACGCGGTGAAGCTTTCTTT
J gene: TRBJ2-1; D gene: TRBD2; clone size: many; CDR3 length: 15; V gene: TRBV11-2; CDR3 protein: CASSVGLAASNEQFF; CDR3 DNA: TGTGCCAGCAGCGTCGGACTAGCGGCCTCCAATGAGCAGTTCTTC
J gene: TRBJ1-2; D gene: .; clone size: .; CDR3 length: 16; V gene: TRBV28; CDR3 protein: CASRDRLLMRTYGYTF; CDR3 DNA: TGTGCCAGCAGAGATCGGCTGCTAATGAGGACCTATGGCTACACCTTC
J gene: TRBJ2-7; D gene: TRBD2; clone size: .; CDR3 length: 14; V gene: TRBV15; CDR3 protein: CATRLAGVPNEQYF; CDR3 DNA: TGTGCCACCAGACTAGCGGGAGTCCCCAACGAGCAGTACTTC
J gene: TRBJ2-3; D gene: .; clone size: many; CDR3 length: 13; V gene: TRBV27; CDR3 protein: CASTTTSTDTQYF; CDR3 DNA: TGTGCCAGCACTACAACTAGCACAGATACGCAGTATTTT
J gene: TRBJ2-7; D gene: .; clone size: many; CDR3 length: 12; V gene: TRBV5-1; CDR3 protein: CASSLQGVEQYF; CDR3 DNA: TGCGCCAGCAGCTTGCAAGGGGTCGAGCAGTACTTC
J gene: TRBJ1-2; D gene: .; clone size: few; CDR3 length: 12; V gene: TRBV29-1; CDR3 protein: CSVAVGTTGYTF; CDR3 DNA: TGCAGCGTTGCGGTGGGGACCACTGGCTACACCTTC
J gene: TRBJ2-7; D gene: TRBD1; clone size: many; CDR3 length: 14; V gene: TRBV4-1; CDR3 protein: CASSQDRGLDEQYF; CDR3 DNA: TGCGCCAGCAGCCAGGACAGGGGGCTTGACGAGCAGTACTTC
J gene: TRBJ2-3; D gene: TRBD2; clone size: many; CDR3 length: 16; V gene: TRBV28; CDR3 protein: CASSPLPGLGGDTQYF; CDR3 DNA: TGTGCCAGCAGTCCTTTACCGGGACTAGGAGGAGATACGCAGTATTTT
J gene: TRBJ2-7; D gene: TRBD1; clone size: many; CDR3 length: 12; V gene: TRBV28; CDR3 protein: CASSGTGHEQYF; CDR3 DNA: TGTGCCAGCAGCGGGACAGGGCACGAGCAGTACTTC
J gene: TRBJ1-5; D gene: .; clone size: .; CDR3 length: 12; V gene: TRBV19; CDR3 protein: CASTLEGQPQHF; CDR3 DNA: TGTGCCAGCACGTTAGAGGGTCAGCCCCAGCATTTT
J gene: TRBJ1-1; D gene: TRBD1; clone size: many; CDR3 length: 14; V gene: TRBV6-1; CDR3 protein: CASSWGQGATEAFF; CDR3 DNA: TGTGCCAGCAGTTGGGGACAGGGGGCTACTGAAGCTTTCTTT
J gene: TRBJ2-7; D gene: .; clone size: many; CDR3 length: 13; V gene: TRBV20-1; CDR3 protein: CSARDRTNGEQYF; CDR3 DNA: TGCAGTGCTAGAGATCGGACTAATGGAGAGCAGTACTTC
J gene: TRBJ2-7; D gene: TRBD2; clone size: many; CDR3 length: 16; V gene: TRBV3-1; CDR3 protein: CAGYSPLAGATYEQYF; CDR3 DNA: TGTGCCGGATACTCTCCACTAGCGGGTGCTACCTACGAGCAGTACTTC
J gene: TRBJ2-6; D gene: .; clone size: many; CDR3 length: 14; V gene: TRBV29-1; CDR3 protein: CSVKEGDGANVLTF; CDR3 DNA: TGCAGCGTCAAGGAGGGAGACGGGGCCAACGTCCTGACTTTC
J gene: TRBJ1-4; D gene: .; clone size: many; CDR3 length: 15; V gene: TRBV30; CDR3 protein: CAWSVGTATNEKLFF; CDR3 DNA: TGTGCCTGGAGTGTAGGGACGGCAACTAATGAAAAACTGTTTTTT
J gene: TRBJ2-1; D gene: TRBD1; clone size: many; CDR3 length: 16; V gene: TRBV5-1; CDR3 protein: CASSHGGTGGLDEQFF; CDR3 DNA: TGCGCCAGCAGCCACGGAGGGACAGGGGGCTTGGATGAGCAGTTCTTC
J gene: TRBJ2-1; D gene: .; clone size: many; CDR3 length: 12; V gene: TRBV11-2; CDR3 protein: CASSLVANEQFF; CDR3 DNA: TGTGCCAGCAGCTTAGTAGCCAATGAGCAGTTCTTC
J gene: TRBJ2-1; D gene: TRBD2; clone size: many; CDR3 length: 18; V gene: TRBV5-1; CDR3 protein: CASSLARPNRDYENEQFF; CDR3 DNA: TGCGCCAGCAGCTTGGCTAGGCCGAACCGGGACTACGAAAATGAGCAGTTCTTC